Below, 22 T cell receptor beta chains from the same sample are listed, as sequenced in a study of cytomegalovirus exposure and HLA in healthy donors. Primers included in the PCR were 60 Vbeta and 13 Jbeta primers. Here immunoSEQ multiplex PCR was the method, and the copy in TCRdb shows in-frame clones only, minus some. Of roughly 110,000 clones in the sample, around 77% were seen once. Sequencing was done on a sample of PBMCs. Receptors were obtained from a male donor in good health and CMV-seronegative.

The chain uses TRBV27 and TRBJ2-7, with 7 bases fitting TRBD2. Germline V gene sequence: CDR1 MNHEY, CDR2 SMNVEV (reference sequence). V was clipped by 6 bases and J by 2 bases; unmatched bases: 13. This CDR3 spans 16 amino acids. This chain's CDR3 is CASSLGASGGPYEQYF. CDR3 nucleotides: TGTGCCAGCAGCCTTGGGGCTAGCGGAGGGCCCTACGAGCAGTACTTC.

The chain combines TRBV5-1 with TRBJ2-7; 8 positions agree with TRBD1. The CDR3 totals 14 residues. CDR1 is SGHRS, CDR2 YFSETQ, per germline. V was clipped by 0 bases and J by 7 bases; unmatched bases: 6. The CDR3 coding sequence is TGCGCCAGCAGCTTGGCCCAGGGGGCTGGGGAGCAGTACTTC. Protein sequence: CASSLAQGAGEQYF.

This sequence joins TRBV27 and TRBJ2-7; 10 bases are shared with TRBD1. The CDR3 is 14 amino acids. The trim removed 2 bases at V and 3 bases at J, leaving 1 base unmatched. Germline CDR1 is MNHEY and CDR2 is SMNVEV (reference sequence). Here the CDR3 reads CASSLRDRGYEQYF. In nucleotides, the CDR3 is TGTGCCAGCAGTTTACGGGACAGGGGCTACGAGCAGTACTTC.

The chain couples TRBV6-4 to TRBJ1-1; 7 positions match TRBD1. The CDR3 is made up of 14 amino acids. Germline CDR1 and CDR2: MRHNA and SNTAGT. The V segment lost 8 bases and the J segment 0 bases; nucleotides outside the gene matches: 6. The CDR3 coding sequence is TGTGCCAGCTCCAGGACAGGAATGAACACTGAAGCTTTCTTT. It codes for CASSRTGMNTEAFF.

This chain joins TRBV5-4 and TRBJ2-3; 11 nucleotides match TRBD2. The V and J ends lost 5 bases and 6 bases, in that order; junction bases with no gene match: 8. Looked up from germline, CDR1 is SGHNT and CDR2 is YYREEE (reference sequence). CDR3 length: 15 amino acids. The CDR3 region is CASSPELAGVDTQYF. The DNA for the CDR3 is TGTGCCAGCAGTCCGGAACTAGCGGGAGTGGATACGCAGTATTTT.

The chain links TRBV27 to TRBJ2-7; TRBD1 aligns across 7 bases. CDR3 length: 13 amino acids. The germline gives CDR1 MNHEY, CDR2 SMNVEV (reference sequence). V trimming: 5 bases; J trimming: 8 bases; junction bases outside the gene matches: 9. The DNA for the CDR3 is TGTGCCAGCAGTCCGCGACAGGGTAGCAAGCAGTACTTC. It yields the protein CASSPRQGSKQYF.

The chain is built from TRBV11-2 and TRBJ2-3; perhaps TRBD2 as D (5 bases). The V and J ends lost 3 bases and 4 bases respectively, with 17 bases between them. CDR3 length: 16 amino acids. The germline CDR1 and CDR2 sequences are SGHAT and FQNNGV. The DNA for the CDR3 is TGTGCCAGCAGCTTCGTGGGAGTAAGGAAAGCAGATACGCAGTATTTT. This codes for CASSFVGVRKADTQYF.

The CDR3 region has the DNA TGTGCCAGCAGTTTAAGCGGCCATAGCACAGATACGCAGTATTTT. Translation: CASSLSGHSTDTQYF. The gene calls are TRBV28 and TRBJ2-3; TRBD2 is a possible D gene (5 bases). V gave up 2 bases and J gave up 0 bases, with 9 bases separating them. CDR3 length equals 15 residues. Germline V gives CDR1 MDHEN, CDR2 SYDVKM.

In this sample, this clone turned up a few times. This rearrangement joins TRBV29-1 to TRBJ1-1; D is unresolved. V was pared by 5 bases and J by 5 bases, with 3 bases between. The CDR3 covers 9 residues. CDR1 is SQVTM and CDR2 is ANQGSEA in the germline V gene. CDR3 amino acids: CSVSTEAFF. In DNA form, the CDR3 reads TGCAGCGTTTCAACTGAAGCTTTCTTT.

The gene calls are TRBV5-1 and TRBJ2-1; a possible D gene is TRBD1 (5 bases). The germline CDR1 and CDR2 sequences are SGHRS and YFSETQ. The CDR3 spans 13 residues. V dropped 3 bases and J dropped 5 bases, with 9 bases sitting between them. The CDR3 DNA follows: TGCGCCAGCAGCTCCTCGACAGACAATGAGCAGTTCTTC. It codes for CASSSSTDNEQFF.

This clone was recorded a few times. V is TRBV6-1 and J is TRBJ1-2; D not resolved. Per the germline V gene, CDR1 is MNHNS and CDR2 is SASEGT. V lost 3 bases and J lost 4, with 15 bases in between. The CDR3 contains 15 residues. CDR3 region: CASSEQEASTYGYTF. The CDR3 DNA sequence: TGTGCCAGCAGTGAGCAGGAGGCCAGCACCTATGGCTACACCTTC.

This clone appeared once. V is TRBV12-5 and J is TRBJ1-5, with D perhaps matching TRBD1 (6 bases). V lost 0 bases to trimming and J lost 0 bases, with 15 bases between them. The length of the CDR3 is 18 residues. CDR1 and CDR2 from the germline V gene are LGHNT and FRNRAP. The CDR3 loop reads CASGLVLGQINSNQPQHF. For the CDR3, the DNA is TGTGCTAGTGGTTTGGTACTCGGACAGATCAATAGCAATCAGCCCCAGCATTTT.

This clone was seen once. This chain uses TRBV7-2 with TRBJ2-3, with 8 positions matching TRBD2. Germline CDR1 SGHTA, CDR2 FQGNSA. This CDR3 is 16 amino acids long. Trimming removed 0 bases from V and 7 bases from J; junction bases left unmatched: 9. The CDR3 reads CASSLARAGGLNTQYF. Here the CDR3 DNA reads TGTGCCAGCAGCTTAGCGAGGGCGGGAGGTCTCAATACGCAGTATTTT.

This clone has a single count. The chain combines TRBV28 with TRBJ1-4; 10 nucleotides match TRBD1. The CDR3 loop spans 17 amino acids. The V segment lost 1 base and the J segment 11 bases; nucleotides outside the gene matches: 13. Germline V gene sequence: CDR1 MDHEN, CDR2 SYDVKM. CDR3 bases: TGTGCCAGCAGTTTATCTTCGGTGACAGGGGGCCGGGATAAACTGTTTTTT. Its protein product is CASSLSSVTGGRDKLFF.

The CDR3 loop is CASKLLSGSSYNEQFF. DNA of the CDR3: TGCGCCAGCAAACTCCTGAGCGGGAGCTCCTACAATGAGCAGTTCTTC. This chain links TRBV5-1 with TRBJ2-1; 8 bases match TRBD2. V shed 6 bases and J 0 bases; nucleotides not matched to a gene: 8. Germline V CDR1 and CDR2: SGHRS, YFSETQ. The CDR3 covers 16 residues.

The chain joins TRBV10-2 to TRBJ2-1; 7 positions match TRBD1. The CDR3 has 14 residues. Germline lookup yields CDR1 WSHSY and CDR2 SAAADI. J gave up 4 bases and V 8 bases, and 8 bases lay outside the gene matches. The CDR3 DNA is TGCGCCAGCCACGACAGGGAAGGGTACAATGAGCAGTTCTTC. Translating it yields CASHDREGYNEQFF.

The rearrangement joins TRBV29-1 to TRBJ1-2, with D uncertain. From germline, CDR1 is SQVTM and CDR2 ANQGSEA. Trimming removed 0 bases at V and 2 bases at J, with 13 bases between. This CDR3 has 15 residues. This CDR3 is CSVEDLPGLNYGYTF. Written as DNA, the CDR3 is TGCAGCGTTGAAGATCTACCGGGGTTGAACTATGGCTACACCTTC. The complete variable domain, with remaining parts taken from reference TRBV29-1 and TRBJ1-2, reads SAVISQKPSRDICQRGTSLTIQCQVDSQVTMMFWYRQQPGQSLTLIATANQGSEATYESGFVIDKFPISRPNLTFSTLTVSNMSPEDSSIYLCSVEDLPGLNYGYTFGSGTRLTVV.

This clone appeared a few times. CDR3 region: CASRPPTGGAETQYF. The DNA for the CDR3 is TGTGCCAGCAGACCACCAACAGGGGGCGCAGAGACCCAGTACTTC. The V gene is TRBV11-2, the J gene TRBJ2-5; TRBD1 aligns across 9 bases. J lost 4 bases, V lost 6 bases, and 9 bases had no gene match. The CDR3 consists of 15 residues. Germline loops: CDR1 SGHAT, CDR2 FQNNGV. The full variable domain, with the rest looked up from reference TRBV11-2 and TRBJ2-5, is EAGVAQSPRYKIIEKRQSVAFWCNPISGHATLYWYQQILGQGPKLLIQFQNNGVVDDSQLPKDRFSAERLKGVDSTLKIQPAKLEDSAVYLCASRPPTGGAETQYFGPGTRLLVL.

The chain combines TRBV7-9 with TRBJ2-7; 8 bases are a match to TRBD1. V trimming: 5 bases; J trimming: 3 bases; junction bases outside the gene matches: 12. The CDR3 has 16 amino acids. From germline, CDR1 is SEHNR and CDR2 FQNEAQ (reference sequence). This CDR3 is CASSKGQGVSFYEQYF. CDR3 nucleotide sequence: TGTGCCAGCAGCAAAGGACAGGGAGTGTCTTTCTACGAGCAGTACTTC.

As concerns this clone: This sample includes further DNA sequences coding for the same CDR3. V gene TRBV7-9 combines with J gene TRBJ2-1; D possibly corresponds to TRBD2 (5 bases). The CDR3 sequence is 12 residues long. The germline CDR1 and CDR2 sequences are SEHNR and FQNEAQ (reference sequence). V lost 3 bases, J lost 6 bases, and 6 bases lay in between. CDR3 DNA sequence: TGTGCCAGCAGCTTGAGCGGCAATGAGCAGTTCTTC. It codes for CASSLSGNEQFF.

The J gene is TRBJ2-1, the V gene TRBV11-3; TRBD2 aligns across 10 bases. Germline V lookup: CDR1 SGHNT, CDR2 YENEEA. After removal of 4 bases from V and 0 bases from J, the junction contained 9 bases not matched to a gene. The CDR3 contains 18 residues. The CDR3 sequence is CASSSGLAVDSSYNEQFF. CDR3 in DNA: TGTGCCAGCAGCTCTGGACTAGCGGTAGATAGCTCCTACAATGAGCAGTTCTTC.

This chain connects TRBV19 to TRBJ2-5; 10 nucleotides agree with TRBD1. V lost 4 bases, J lost 8 bases, and 10 bases stayed unmatched. The CDR3 is made up of 15 amino acids. Per the germline V gene, CDR1 is LNHDA and CDR2 is SQIVND (reference sequence). The CDR3 coding sequence is TGTGCCAGTAGTAACCACGGGACAGGGGAGGGTACCCAGTACTTC. It is translated as CASSNHGTGEGTQYF.